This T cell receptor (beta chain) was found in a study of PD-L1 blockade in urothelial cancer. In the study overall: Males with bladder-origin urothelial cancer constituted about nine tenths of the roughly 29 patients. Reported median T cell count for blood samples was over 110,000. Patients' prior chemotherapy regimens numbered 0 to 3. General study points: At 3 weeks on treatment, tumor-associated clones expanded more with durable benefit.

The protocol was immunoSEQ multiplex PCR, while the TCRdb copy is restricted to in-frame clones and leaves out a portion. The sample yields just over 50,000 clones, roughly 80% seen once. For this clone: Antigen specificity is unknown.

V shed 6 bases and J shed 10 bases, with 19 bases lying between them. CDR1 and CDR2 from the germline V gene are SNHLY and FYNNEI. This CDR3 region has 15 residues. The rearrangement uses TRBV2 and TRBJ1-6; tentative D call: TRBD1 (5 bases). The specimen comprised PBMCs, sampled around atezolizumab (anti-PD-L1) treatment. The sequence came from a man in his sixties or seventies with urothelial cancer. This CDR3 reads CASRDGALIGSPLHF. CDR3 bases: TGTGCCAGCAGGGATGGGGCTCTGATCGGGTCACCCCTCCACTTT.